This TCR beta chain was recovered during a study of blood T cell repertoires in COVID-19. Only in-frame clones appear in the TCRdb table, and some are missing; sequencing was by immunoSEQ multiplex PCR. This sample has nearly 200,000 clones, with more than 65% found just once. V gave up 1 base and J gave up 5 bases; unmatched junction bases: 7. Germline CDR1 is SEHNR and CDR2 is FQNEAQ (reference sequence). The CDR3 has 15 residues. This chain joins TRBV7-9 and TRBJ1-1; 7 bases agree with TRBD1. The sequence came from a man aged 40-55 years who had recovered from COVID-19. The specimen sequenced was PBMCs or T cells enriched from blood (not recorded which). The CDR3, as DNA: TGTGCCAGCAGCTTAGGCGCAGGGGGAGGAACTGAAGCTTTCTTT. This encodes CASSLGAGGGTEAFF. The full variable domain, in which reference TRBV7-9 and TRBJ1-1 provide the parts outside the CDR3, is DTGVSQNPRHKITKRGQNVTFRCDPISEHNRLYWYRQTLGQGPEFLTYFQNEAQLEKSRLLSDRFSAERPKGSFSTLEIQRTEQGDSAMYLCASSLGAGGGTEAFFGQGTRLTVV.